Following are 9 T cell receptor beta chains from one sample sequenced in a study of B cell selection in AIRE deficiency. Repertoires were generated with immunoSEQ multiplex PCR, while TCRdb's copy carries only in-frame clones and drops some. This sample has 28,000 or so clones; about 90% occur once, and the top ten carry about 1.1%. The regulatory T cell sort gate was CD4+CD25hiCD127low/negative. Sequenced: CD4+CD25+ Tregs sorted from PBMCs. The receptors originated from a human donor in good health.

V and J are TRBV12-5 and TRBJ2-5; D possibly matches TRBD1 or TRBD2 (5 bases each). The DNA end lines up better with TRBJ2-7; the J call may be wrong. The V gene's germline CDR1 is LGHNT and CDR2 FRNRAP. This CDR3 comprises 14 residues. The CDR3 sequence: CASGPRGSSYEQYF. The DNA of the CDR3 is TGTGCTAGTGGGCCGAGGGGCAGCTCCTACGAGCAGTACTTC.

This sequence joins TRBV7-9 and TRBJ2-3; 9 nucleotides line up with TRBD1. The germline V gene has CDR1 SEHNR and CDR2 FQNEAQ (reference sequence). The CDR3 contains 17 residues. The V and J ends lost 5 bases and 4 bases, in that order; junction bases with no gene match: 13. This CDR3 reads CASSISPGTGTSDTQYF. The DNA for the CDR3 is TGTGCCAGCAGCATCTCTCCCGGGACAGGGACGTCAGATACGCAGTATTTT.

This chain links TRBV27 with TRBJ1-1, with unresolved D. The CDR3 contains 15 residues. Germline assignment: CDR1 MNHEY and CDR2 SMNVEV (reference sequence). The V end was cut by 5 bases, the J end by 1 base, with 14 bases between. This CDR3 is CASSPRKGGNTEAFF. As DNA, the CDR3 is TGTGCCAGCAGTCCCCGGAAGGGCGGGAACACTGAAGCTTTCTTT.

This rearrangement joins TRBV7-9 to TRBJ2-1; D is ambiguous. Trimming shortened V by 1 base and J by 0 bases, and 7 bases separated the two germline ends. The CDR3 covers 15 residues. In germline, CDR1 is SEHNR, CDR2 FQNEAQ (reference sequence). The CDR3 sequence: CASSLVGGSYNEQFF. In DNA form, the CDR3 reads TGTGCCAGCAGCTTAGTTGGCGGCTCCTACAATGAGCAGTTCTTC.

The sample holds one count of this clone. V is TRBV12-5 and J is TRBJ1-5; no definite D call. V dropped 4 bases and J dropped 3 bases, with 10 bases sitting between them. The germline CDR1 and CDR2 sequences are LGHNT and FRNRAP. This CDR3 region has 14 residues. This CDR3 reads CASGSTRNNQPQHF. The CDR3 region has the DNA TGTGCTAGTGGTTCAACGCGGAACAATCAGCCCCAGCATTTT.

This chain joins TRBV7-2 and TRBJ2-3; TRBD2 matches at 8 bases. The V gene end was trimmed by 3 bases and the J gene end by 0 bases; junction bases not matched to a gene: 8. Germline assignment: CDR1 SGHTA and CDR2 FQGNSA. The CDR3 sequence is 17 residues long. As DNA, the CDR3 is TGTGCCAGCAGCTTTTATCTAGCGGGCGCTAGCACAGATACGCAGTATTTT. This sequence encodes CASSFYLAGASTDTQYF.

This clone was counted a few times. The gene calls are TRBV11-2 and TRBJ1-6, with D unresolved. Germline V gene lookup returns CDR1 SGHAT and CDR2 FQNNGV. V was trimmed by 1 base and J by 2 bases, leaving 9 bases between them. The CDR3 loop spans 16 amino acids. The DNA of the CDR3 is TGTGCCAGCAGCTTAGCCGCGACTACCTATAATTCACCCCTCCACTTT. This sequence encodes CASSLAATTYNSPLHF.

The CDR3 sequence is CASSLRGDGYTF. In nucleotides, the CDR3 is TGTGCCAGCAGCCTCAGGGGAGATGGCTACACCTTC. The chain carries TRBV2 and TRBJ1-2; a possible D gene is TRBD1 (6 bases). Trimming shortened V by 6 bases and J by 6 bases, and 11 bases separated the two germline ends. Looked up from germline, CDR1 is SNHLY and CDR2 is FYNNEI. The CDR3 spans 12 residues. The whole variable domain, remainder taken from reference TRBV2 and TRBJ1-2, is EPEVTQTPSHQVTQMGQEVILRCVPISNHLYFYWYRQILGQKVEFLVSFYNNEISEKSEIFDDQFSVERPDGSNFTLKIRSTKLEDSAMYFCASSLRGDGYTFGSGTRLTVV.

This clone was counted only a few times. This sequence joins TRBV6-1 and TRBJ2-2; 8 nucleotides agree with TRBD1. The germline V gene has CDR1 MNHNS and CDR2 SASEGT. The CDR3 extends over 15 amino acids. V lost 4 bases and J lost 7; bases outside the gene matches: 8. The CDR3 DNA sequence: TGTGCCAGCAGTGGGGCGGCAGGGGGCGACGGGGAGCTGTTTTTT. Translation: CASSGAAGGDGELFF.